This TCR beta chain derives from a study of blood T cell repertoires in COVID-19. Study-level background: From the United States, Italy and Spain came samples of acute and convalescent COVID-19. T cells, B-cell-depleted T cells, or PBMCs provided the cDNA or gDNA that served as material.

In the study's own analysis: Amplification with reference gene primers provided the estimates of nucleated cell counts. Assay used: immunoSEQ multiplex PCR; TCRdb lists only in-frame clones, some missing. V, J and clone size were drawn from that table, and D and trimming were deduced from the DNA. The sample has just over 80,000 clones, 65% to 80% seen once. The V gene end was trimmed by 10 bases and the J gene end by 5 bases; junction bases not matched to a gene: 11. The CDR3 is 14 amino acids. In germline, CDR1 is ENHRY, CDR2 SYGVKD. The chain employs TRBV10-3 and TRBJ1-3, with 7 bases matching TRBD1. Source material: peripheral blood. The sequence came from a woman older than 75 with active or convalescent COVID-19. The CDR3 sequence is CATRDSGDRNTIYF. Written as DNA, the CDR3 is TGTGCCACTCGGGACAGCGGAGATCGAAACACCATATATTTT.